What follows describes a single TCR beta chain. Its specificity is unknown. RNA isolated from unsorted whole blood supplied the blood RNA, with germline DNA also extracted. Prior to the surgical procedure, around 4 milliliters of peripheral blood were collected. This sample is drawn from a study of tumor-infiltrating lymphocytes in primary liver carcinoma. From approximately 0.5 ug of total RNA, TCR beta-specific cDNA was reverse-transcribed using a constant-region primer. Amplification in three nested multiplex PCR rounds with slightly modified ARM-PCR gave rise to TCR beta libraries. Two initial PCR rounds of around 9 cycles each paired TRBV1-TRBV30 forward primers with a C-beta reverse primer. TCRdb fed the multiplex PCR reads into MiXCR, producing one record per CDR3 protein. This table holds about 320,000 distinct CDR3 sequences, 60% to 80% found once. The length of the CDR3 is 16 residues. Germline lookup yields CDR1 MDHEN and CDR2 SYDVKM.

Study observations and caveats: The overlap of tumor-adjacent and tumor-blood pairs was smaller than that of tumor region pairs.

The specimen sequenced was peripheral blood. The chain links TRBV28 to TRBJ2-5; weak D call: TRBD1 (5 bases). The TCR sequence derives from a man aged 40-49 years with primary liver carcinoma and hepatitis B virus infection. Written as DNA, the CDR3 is TGTCCCACTACTAATCCGAGGCAGGGTGCTCGGGAGACCCAGTACTTC. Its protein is CPTTNPRQGARETQYF.